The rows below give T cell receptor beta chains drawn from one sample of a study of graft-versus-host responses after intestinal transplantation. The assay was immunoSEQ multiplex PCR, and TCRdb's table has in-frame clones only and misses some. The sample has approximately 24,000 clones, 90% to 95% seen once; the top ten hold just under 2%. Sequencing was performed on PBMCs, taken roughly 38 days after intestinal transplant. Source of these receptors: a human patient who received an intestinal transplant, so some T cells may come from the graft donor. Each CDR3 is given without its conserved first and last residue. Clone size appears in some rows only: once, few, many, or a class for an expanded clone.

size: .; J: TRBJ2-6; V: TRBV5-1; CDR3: ASSQGRQGPSGANVLT
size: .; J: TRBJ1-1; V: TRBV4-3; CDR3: ASRRIPPMRNTEAF
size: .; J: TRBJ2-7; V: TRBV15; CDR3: ATSRGGGASYEQY
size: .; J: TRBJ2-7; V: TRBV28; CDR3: ASSLCFFRCEQY
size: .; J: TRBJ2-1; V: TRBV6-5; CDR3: ASSYSLAGGPNEQF
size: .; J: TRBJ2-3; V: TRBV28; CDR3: ASSHHSPSTDTQY
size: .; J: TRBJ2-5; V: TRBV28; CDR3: ASSTSGRRAETQY
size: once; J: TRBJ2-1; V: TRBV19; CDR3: ASSIWLAGGQEQF
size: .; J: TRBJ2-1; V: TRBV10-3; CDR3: AIKEGEILNEQF
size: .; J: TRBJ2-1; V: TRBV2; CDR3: ASSEGRGSYNEQF
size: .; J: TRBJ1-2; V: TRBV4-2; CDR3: ASSQEGVYGYT
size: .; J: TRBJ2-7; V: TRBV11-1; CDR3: ASSHVGWAYEQY
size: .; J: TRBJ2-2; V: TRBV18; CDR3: ASSLETRAGELF
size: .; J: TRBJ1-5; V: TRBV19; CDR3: ASSIGNSPSPNQPQH
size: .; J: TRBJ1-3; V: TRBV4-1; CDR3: ASRLRTVSGNTIY
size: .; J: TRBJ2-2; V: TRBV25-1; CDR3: ASPTSQGFGGELF
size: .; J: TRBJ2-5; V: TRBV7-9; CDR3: ASSPDRAQETQY